The clone carrying this T cell receptor beta chain turned up a few times. The data were obtained in a study of response to subunit inactivated influenza vaccine. Germline V gives CDR1 MNHEY, CDR2 SMNVEV (reference sequence). The CDR3 is made up of 17 amino acids. Between the trimmed V and J ends, which lost 6 bases and 5 bases, there was a span of 25 bases. TCRdb processed the RT-PCR reads anew with MiXCR; each CDR3 protein has one entry. The data hold approximately 490,000 distinct CDR3 sequences, with approximately 7.3% observed a single time. This sequence was found in a man in his fifties or sixties who received an inactivated influenza vaccine. This chain uses TRBV27 with TRBJ2-5; D is uncertain. Source: PBMCs from blood, taken roughly 24 months after vaccination. CDR3 bases: TGTGCCAGCAGCCCCCTGACCAAGATCTCGTTGGGGGAGACCCAGTACTTC. This encodes CASSPLTKISLGETQYF.